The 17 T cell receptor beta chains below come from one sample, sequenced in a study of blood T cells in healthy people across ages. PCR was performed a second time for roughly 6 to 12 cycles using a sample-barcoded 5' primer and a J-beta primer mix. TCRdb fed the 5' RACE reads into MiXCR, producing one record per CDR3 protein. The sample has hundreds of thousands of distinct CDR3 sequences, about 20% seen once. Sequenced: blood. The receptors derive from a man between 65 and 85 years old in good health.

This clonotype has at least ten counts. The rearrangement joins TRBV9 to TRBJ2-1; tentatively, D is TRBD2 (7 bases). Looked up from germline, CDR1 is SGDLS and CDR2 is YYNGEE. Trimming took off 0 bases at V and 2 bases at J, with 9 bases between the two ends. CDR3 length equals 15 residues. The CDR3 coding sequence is TGTGCCAGCAGCGTAGCCGGGGGGCCCTACAATGAGCAGTTCTTC. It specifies CASSVAGGPYNEQFF.

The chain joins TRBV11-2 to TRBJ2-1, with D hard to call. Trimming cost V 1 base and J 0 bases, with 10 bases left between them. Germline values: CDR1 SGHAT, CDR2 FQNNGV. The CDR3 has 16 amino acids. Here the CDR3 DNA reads TGTGCCAGCAGCTTAGCGAACTACCCCTCCTACAATGAGCAGTTCTTC. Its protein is CASSLANYPSYNEQFF. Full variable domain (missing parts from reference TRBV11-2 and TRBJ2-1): EAGVAQSPRYKIIEKRQSVAFWCNPISGHATLYWYQQILGQGPKLLIQFQNNGVVDDSQLPKDRFSAERLKGVDSTLKIQPAKLEDSAVYLCASSLANYPSYNEQFFGPGTRLTVL.

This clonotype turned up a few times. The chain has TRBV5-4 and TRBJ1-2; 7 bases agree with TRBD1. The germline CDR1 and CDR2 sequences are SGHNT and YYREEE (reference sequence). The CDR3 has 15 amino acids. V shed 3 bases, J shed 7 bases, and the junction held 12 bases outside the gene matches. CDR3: CASSWIDRVSTGYTF. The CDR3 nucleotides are TGTGCCAGCAGCTGGATAGACAGGGTGTCGACTGGCTACACCTTC.

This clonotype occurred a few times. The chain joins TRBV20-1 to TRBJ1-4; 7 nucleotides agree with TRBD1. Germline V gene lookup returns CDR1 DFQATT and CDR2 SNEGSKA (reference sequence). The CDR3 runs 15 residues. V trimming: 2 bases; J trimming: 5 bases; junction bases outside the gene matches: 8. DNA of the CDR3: TGCAGTGCTAGAATAGACAGGGTCGGGAATGAAAAACTGTTTTTT. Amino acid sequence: CSARIDRVGNEKLFF.

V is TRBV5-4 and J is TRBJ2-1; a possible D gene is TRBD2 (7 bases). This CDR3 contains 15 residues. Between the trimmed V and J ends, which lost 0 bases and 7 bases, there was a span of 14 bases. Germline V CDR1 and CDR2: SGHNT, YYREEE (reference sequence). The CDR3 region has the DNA TGTGCCAGCAGCTTGGATCCGGGGGGCAGGAATGAGCAGTTCTTC. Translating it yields CASSLDPGGRNEQFF.

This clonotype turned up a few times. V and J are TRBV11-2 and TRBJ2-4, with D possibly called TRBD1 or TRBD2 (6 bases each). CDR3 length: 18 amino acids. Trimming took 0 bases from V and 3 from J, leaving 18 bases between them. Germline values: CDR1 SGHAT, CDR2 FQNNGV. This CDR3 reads CASSLEGYRGPGKNIQYF. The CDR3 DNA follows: TGTGCCAGCAGCTTAGAAGGTTATCGGGGGCCGGGCAAAAACATTCAGTACTTC.

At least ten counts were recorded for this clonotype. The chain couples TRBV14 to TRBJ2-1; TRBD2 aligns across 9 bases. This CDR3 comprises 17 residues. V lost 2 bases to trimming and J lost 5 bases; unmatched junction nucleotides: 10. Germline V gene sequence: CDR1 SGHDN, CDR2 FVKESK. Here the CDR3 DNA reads TGTGCCAGCAGCCAACCTTCGGGACTAGCCCGACACAATGAGCAGTTCTTC. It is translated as CASSQPSGLARHNEQFF.

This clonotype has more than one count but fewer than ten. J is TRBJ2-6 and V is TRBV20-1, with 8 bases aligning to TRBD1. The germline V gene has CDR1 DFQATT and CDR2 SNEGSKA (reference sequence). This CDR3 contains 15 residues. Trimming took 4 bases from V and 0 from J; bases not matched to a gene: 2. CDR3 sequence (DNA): TGCAGTGCTATGGGACAGGACTCTGGGGCCAACGTCCTGACTTTC. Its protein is CSAMGQDSGANVLTF.

The CDR3, as DNA: TGTGCCAGCAGAGGGAACTCTGGGGCCAACGTCCTGACTTTC. Its translation: CASRGNSGANVLTF. The chain joins TRBV7-9 to TRBJ2-6; unclear D gene. V shed 6 bases and J shed 0 bases, with 6 bases lying between them. The CDR3 loop spans 14 amino acids. Germline CDR1 reads SEHNR; CDR2 reads FQNEAQ (reference sequence).

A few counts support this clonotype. The CDR3 reads CASSLPGLSIDTQYF. The CDR3 DNA sequence: TGTGCCAGCAGCCTACCGGGACTATCCATCGATACGCAGTATTTT. The chain links TRBV3-1 to TRBJ2-3; 7 bases agree with TRBD2. Germline V CDR1 and CDR2: LGHDT, YNNKEL (reference sequence). CDR3 length: 15 residues. The V segment lost 4 bases and the J segment 6 bases; nucleotides outside the gene matches: 10.

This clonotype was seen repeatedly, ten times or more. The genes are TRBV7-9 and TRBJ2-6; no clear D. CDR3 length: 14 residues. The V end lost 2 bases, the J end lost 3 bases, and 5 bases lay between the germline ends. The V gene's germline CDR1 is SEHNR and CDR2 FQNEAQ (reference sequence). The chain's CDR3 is CASSLLDGANVLTF. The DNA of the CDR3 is TGTGCCAGCAGCTTACTTGATGGGGCCAACGTCCTGACTTTC.

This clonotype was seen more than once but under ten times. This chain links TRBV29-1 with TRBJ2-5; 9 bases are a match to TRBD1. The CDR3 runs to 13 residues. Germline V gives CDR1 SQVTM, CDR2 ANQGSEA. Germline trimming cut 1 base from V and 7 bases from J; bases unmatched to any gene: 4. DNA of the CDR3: TGCAGCGTTGAAGGGGACAGGGAGGGGACCCAGTACTTC. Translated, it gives CSVEGDREGTQYF. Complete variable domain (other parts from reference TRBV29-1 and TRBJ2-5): SAVISQKPSRDICQRGTSLTIQCQVDSQVTMMFWYRQQPGQSLTLIATANQGSEATYESGFVIDKFPISRPNLTFSTLTVSNMSPEDSSIYLCSVEGDREGTQYFGPGTRLLVL.

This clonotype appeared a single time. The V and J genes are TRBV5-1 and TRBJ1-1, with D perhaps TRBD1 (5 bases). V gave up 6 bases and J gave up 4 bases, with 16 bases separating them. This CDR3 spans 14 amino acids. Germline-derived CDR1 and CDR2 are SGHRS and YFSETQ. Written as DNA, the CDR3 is TGCGCCAGCACTCTAGAAGCAGGGAGCACTGAAGCTTTCTTT. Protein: CASTLEAGSTEAFF.

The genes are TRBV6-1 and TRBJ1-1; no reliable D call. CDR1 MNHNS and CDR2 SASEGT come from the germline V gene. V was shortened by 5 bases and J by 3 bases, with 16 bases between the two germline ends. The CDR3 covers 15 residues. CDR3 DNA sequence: TGTGCCAGCAGTTCCACCTCCCGACCCGACACTGAAGCTTTCTTT. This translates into CASSSTSRPDTEAFF.

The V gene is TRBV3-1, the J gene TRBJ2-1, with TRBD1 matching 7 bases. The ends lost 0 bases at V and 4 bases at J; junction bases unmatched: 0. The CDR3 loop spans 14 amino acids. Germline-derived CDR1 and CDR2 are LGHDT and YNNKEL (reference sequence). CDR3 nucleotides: TGTGCCAGCAGCCAAGAGACAGGGTACAATGAGCAGTTCTTC. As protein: CASSQETGYNEQFF.

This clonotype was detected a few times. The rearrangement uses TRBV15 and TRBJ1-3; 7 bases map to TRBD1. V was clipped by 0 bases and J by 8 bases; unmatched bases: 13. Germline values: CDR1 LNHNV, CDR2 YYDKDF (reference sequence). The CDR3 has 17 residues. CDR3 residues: CATSREPGQSPGDTIYF. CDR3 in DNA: TGTGCCACCAGCAGAGAGCCGGGACAGTCCCCGGGGGACACCATATATTTT.

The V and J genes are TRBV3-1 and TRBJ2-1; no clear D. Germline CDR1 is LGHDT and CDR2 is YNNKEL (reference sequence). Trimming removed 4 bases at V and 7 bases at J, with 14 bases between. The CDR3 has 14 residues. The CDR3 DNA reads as TGTGCCAGCAGCCTTGGGGATCTGGCTAATGAGCAGTTCTTC. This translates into CASSLGDLANEQFF.